These T cell receptor beta chains were read from a single sample in a study of blood T cell repertoires in COVID-19. Using immunoSEQ multiplex PCR, the repertoire was profiled, and TCRdb retains in-frame clones only, with some absent. The data hold roughly 150,000 clones, with 75% to 90% observed a single time. Sequenced sample: peripheral blood. Receptor source: a woman between 40 and 55 years old with acute or convalescent COVID-19. The CDR3 runs from the conserved cysteine through the conserved F or W. D genes are given only for firm matches. Clone size, where shown, is once, few, many, or a class for clones that have expanded.

J	length	size	D	V	CDR3	DNA
TRBJ2-1	18	-	TRBD2	TRBV9	CASSGGQVAGQLYNEQFF	TGTGCCAGCAGCGGCGGACAAGTAGCGGGACAACTTTACAATGAGCAGTTCTTC
TRBJ1-1	17	-	-	TRBV28	CASSPVQLAIGLDEAFF	TGTGCCAGCAGTCCTGTCCAATTAGCGATTGGGCTTGACGAAGCTTTCTTT
TRBJ1-5	14	-	-	TRBV7-8	CASSSYRVMPPQHF	TGTGCCAGCAGCTCCTACAGGGTAATGCCGCCCCAGCATTTT
TRBJ2-3	16	-	TRBD2	TRBV7-8	CASSLVSGGSTDTQYF	TGTGCCAGCAGCTTAGTCTCGGGAGGGAGCACAGATACGCAGTATTTT
TRBJ2-5	12	-	-	TRBV7-2	CASSLRQETQYF	TGTGCCAGCAGCCTAAGACAAGAGACCCAGTACTTC
TRBJ2-3	14	-	-	TRBV30	CAWSVLSITDTQYF	TGTGCCTGGAGTGTACTAAGTATCACAGATACGCAGTATTTT
TRBJ1-2	13	-	-	TRBV29-1	CSVEEWGVDGYTF	TGCAGCGTTGAAGAATGGGGAGTGGATGGCTACACCTTC
TRBJ2-1	17	-	-	TRBV7-6	CASSLVRSSGDYNEQFF	TGTGCCAGCAGCTTAGTCCGCTCATCGGGAGACTACAATGAGCAGTTCTTC
TRBJ1-5	13	-	-	TRBV19	CASSGDINQPQHF	TGTGCCAGTAGTGGGGACATTAATCAGCCCCAGCATTTT
TRBJ1-5	13	-	-	TRBV6-5	CASSRTVNQPQHF	TGTGCCAGCAGCAGGACAGTCAATCAGCCCCAGCATTTT
TRBJ2-1	14	few	TRBD1	TRBV5-1	CASSTDRGGNEQFF	TGCGCCAGCAGCACCGACAGGGGGGGAAATGAGCAGTTCTTC
TRBJ2-6	17	-	-	TRBV3-1/TRBV3-2	CASSQDRGRAGANVLTF	TGTGCCAGCAGCCAAGATAGGGGGAGGGCTGGGGCCAACGTCCTGACTTTC
TRBJ1-2	13	-	-	TRBV24-1	CATSDNRVEGYTF	TGTGCCACCAGTGACAACAGGGTAGAGGGCTACACCTTC
TRBJ2-2	15	-	TRBD1	TRBV5-1	CASSFQGANTGELFF	TGCGCCAGCAGCTTTCAGGGGGCGAACACCGGGGAGCTGTTTTTT
TRBJ2-3	17	-	TRBD1	TRBV13	CASSLEGRTGGLDTQYF	TGTGCCAGCAGCTTAGAGGGGCGGACAGGGGGATTAGATACGCAGTATTTT
TRBJ1-2	14	-	-	TRBV5-6	CASSLGTGGVGYTF	TGTGCCAGCAGCTTGGGAACCGGGGGTGTTGGCTACACCTTC
TRBJ2-7	13	-	-	TRBV19	CASSILVRSEQYF	TGTGCCAGTAGTATACTGGTTCGGAGCGAGCAGTACTTC
TRBJ1-2	13	-	-	TRBV28	CASSPDRFYGYTF	TGTGCCAGCAGTCCTGACAGATTCTATGGCTACACCTTC
TRBJ1-5	14	once	-	TRBV4-2	CASSQGDNNQPQHF	TGTGCCAGCAGCCAAGGAGACAACAATCAGCCCCAGCATTTT
TRBJ2-2	16	-	TRBD1	TRBV6-2/TRBV6-3	CASSFRQGGNTGELFF	TGTGCCAGCAGTTTCAGACAGGGCGGGAACACCGGGGAGCTGTTTTTT
TRBJ2-3	15	-	-	TRBV5-1	CASSPGQGTTDTQYF	TGCGCCAGCAGCCCCGGGCAGGGCACCACAGATACGCAGTATTTT
TRBJ1-2	15	-	-	TRBV6-5	CASSYSVQAVDGYTF	TGTGCCAGCAGTTACTCGGTACAGGCGGTGGATGGCTACACCTTC
TRBJ1-2	13	-	TRBD1	TRBV5-4	CASSLGTEEGYTF	TGTGCCAGCAGCCTCGGGACAGAGGAAGGCTACACCTTC
TRBJ2-2	12	-	-	TRBV5-5	CASSPLSRELFF	TGTGCCAGCAGCCCCTTAAGCCGGGAGCTGTTTTTT
TRBJ2-6	17	-	-	TRBV2	CASSILVRSFGANVLTF	TGTGCCAGCAGTATACTAGTCAGGTCCTTTGGGGCCAACGTCCTGACTTTC
TRBJ1-6	13	-	-	TRBV12-5	CASVRGGNSPLHF	TGTGCTAGTGTTAGGGGTGGAAATTCACCCCTCCACTTT
TRBJ2-1	16	-	TRBD2	TRBV24-1	CATSDRTSGSTDEQFF	TGTGCCACCAGTGATAGGACTAGCGGGAGTACCGATGAGCAGTTCTTC
TRBJ1-1	13	-	-	TRBV28	CASSFGVTDEAFF	TGTGCCAGCAGTTTCGGTGTCACAGATGAAGCTTTCTTT